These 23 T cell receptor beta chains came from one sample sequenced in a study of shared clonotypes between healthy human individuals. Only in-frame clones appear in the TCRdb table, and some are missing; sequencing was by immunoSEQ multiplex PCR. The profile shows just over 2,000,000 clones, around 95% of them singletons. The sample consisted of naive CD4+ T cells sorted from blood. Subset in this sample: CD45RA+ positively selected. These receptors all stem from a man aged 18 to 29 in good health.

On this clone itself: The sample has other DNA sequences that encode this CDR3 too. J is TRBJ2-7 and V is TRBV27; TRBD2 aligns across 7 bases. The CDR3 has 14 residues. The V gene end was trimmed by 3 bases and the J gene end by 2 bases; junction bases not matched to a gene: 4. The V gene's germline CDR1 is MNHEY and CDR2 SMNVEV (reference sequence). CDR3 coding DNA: TGTGCCAGCAGTTTTAGCGGGTCGACCTACGAGCAGTACTTC. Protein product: CASSFSGSTYEQYF.

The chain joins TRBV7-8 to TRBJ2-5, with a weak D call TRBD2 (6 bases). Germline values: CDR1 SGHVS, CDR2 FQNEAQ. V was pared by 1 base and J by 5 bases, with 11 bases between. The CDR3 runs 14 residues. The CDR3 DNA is TGTGCCAGCAGCTTAGGACTAGTAAGCGAGACCCAGTACTTC. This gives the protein CASSLGLVSETQYF.

The CDR3, as DNA: TGTGCCAGCTCACCACCGACGGGGGCGATCCACGAGCAGTACTTC. It translates to CASSPPTGAIHEQYF. V is TRBV18 and J is TRBJ2-7, with D perhaps being TRBD1 or TRBD2 (6 bases each). The V end was cut by 0 bases, the J end by 5 bases, with 14 bases between. This CDR3 spans 15 amino acids. The germline gives CDR1 KGHSH, CDR2 LQKENI.

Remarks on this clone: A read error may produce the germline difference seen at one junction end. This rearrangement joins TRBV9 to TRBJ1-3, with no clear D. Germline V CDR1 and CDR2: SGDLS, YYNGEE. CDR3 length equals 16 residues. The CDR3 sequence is CASSVAGLWSGNTIYF. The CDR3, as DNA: TGTGCCAGCAGCGTAGCTGGTTTGTGGTCTGGGAACACCATATATTTT.

The CDR3 loop is CASSDPGTGVRTEAFF. CDR3 in DNA: TGCGCCAGCAGCGATCCCGGGACAGGGGTTAGAACTGAAGCTTTCTTT. The chain combines TRBV5-1 with TRBJ1-1, with 10 bases that match TRBD1. This CDR3 spans 16 amino acids. Trimming at V came to 4 bases and at J to 5 bases, leaving 11 bases not matched to a gene. CDR1 is SGHRS and CDR2 is YFSETQ in the germline V gene.

The CDR3 nucleotides read TGTGCCAGCAGCCCGAGACTAGCGCCCGGCACAGATACGCAGTATTTT. Translation: CASSPRLAPGTDTQYF. The rearrangement links TRBV9 to TRBJ2-3; 8 bases are shared with TRBD2. The V gene end was trimmed by 4 bases and the J gene end by 1 base; junction bases not matched to a gene: 8. The germline CDR1 and CDR2 sequences are SGDLS and YYNGEE. The CDR3 spans 16 residues.

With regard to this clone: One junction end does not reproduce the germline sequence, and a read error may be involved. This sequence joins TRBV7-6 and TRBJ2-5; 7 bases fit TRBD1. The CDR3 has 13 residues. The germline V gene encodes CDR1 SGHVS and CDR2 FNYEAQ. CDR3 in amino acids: CASSLGGPETQYF. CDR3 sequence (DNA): TGTGCTAGCAGCTTAGGGGGCCCAGAGACCCAGTACTTC. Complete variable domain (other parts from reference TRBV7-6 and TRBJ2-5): GAGVSQSPRYKVTKRGQDVALRCDPISGHVSLYWYRQALGQGPEFLTYFNYEAQQDKSGLPNDRFSAERPEGSISTLTIQRTEQRDSAMYRCASSLGGPETQYFGPGTRLLVL.

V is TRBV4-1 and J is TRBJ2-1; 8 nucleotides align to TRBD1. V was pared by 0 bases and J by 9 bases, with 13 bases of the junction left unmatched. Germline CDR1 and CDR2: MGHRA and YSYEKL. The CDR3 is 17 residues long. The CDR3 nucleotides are TGCGCCAGCAGCCAAGATCGAGGGGGACAGGCCCCCCGTGAGCAGTTCTTC. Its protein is CASSQDRGGQAPREQFF.

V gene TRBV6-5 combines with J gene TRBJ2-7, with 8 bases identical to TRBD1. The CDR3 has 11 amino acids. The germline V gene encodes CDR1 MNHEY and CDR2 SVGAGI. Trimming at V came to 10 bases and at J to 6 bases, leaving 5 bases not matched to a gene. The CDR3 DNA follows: TGTGCCACCGGACAGGGTCGCGAGCAGTACTTC. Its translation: CATGQGREQYF.

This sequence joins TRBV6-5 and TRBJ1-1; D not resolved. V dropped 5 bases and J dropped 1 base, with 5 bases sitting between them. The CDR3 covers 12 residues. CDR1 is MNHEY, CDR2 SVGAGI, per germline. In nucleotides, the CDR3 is TGTGCCAGCAGTCCAGGGAACACTGAAGCTTTCTTT. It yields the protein CASSPGNTEAFF.

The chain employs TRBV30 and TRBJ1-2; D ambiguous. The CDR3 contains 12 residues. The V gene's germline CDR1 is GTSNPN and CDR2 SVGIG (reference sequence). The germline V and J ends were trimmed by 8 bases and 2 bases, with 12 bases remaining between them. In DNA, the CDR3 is TGTGCCAGGCAAGGACCGAACTATGGCTACACCTTC. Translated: CARQGPNYGYTF.

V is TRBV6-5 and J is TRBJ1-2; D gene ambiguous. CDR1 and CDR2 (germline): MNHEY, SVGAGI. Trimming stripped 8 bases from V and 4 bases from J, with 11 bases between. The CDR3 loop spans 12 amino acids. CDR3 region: CASLEEAYGYTF. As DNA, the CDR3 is TGTGCCAGCTTGGAGGAGGCCTATGGCTACACCTTC.

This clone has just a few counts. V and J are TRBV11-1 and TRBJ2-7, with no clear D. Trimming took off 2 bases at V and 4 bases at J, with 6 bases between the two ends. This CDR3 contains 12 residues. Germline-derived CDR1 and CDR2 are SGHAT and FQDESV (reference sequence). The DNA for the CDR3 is TGTGCCAGCAGCTTAAACGGTTACGAGCAGTACTTC. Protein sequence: CASSLNGYEQYF.

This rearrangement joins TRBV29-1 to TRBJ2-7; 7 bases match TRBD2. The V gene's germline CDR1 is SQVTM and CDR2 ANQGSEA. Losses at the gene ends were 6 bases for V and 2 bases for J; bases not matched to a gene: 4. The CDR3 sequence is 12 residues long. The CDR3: CSVGLGTYEQYF. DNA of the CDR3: TGCAGCGTCGGACTAGGGACCTACGAGCAGTACTTC.

CDR3 protein: CAISGAGPETQYF. The CDR3 coding sequence is TGTGCCATCAGCGGCGCAGGGCCAGAGACCCAGTACTTC. The J gene is TRBJ2-5, the V gene TRBV10-3, with D tentatively TRBD1 (5 bases). With 6 bases removed from V and 4 bases from J, the gap between germline ends came to 12 bases. This CDR3 comprises 13 residues. Germline-derived CDR1 and CDR2 are ENHRY and SYGVKD.

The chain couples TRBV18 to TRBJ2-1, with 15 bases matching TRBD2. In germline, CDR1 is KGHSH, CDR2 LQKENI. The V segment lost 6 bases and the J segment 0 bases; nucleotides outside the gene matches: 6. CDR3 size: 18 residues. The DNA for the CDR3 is TGTGCCAGCTCCTCCGGGACTAGCGGGGGGCTCTCCTACAATGAGCAGTTCTTC. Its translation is CASSSGTSGGLSYNEQFF.

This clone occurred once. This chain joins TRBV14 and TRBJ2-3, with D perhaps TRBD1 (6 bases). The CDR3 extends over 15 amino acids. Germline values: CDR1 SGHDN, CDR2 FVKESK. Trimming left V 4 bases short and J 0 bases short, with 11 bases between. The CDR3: CASSPRDKSTDTQYF. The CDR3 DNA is TGTGCCAGCAGCCCCCGGGACAAGAGCACAGATACGCAGTATTTT.

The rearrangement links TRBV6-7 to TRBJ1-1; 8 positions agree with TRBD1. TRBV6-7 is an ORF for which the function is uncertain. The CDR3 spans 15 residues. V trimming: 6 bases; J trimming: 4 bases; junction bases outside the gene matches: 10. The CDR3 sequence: CASSRDRPGATEAFF. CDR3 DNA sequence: TGTGCCAGCAGCCGGGACAGGCCCGGCGCCACTGAAGCTTTCTTT.

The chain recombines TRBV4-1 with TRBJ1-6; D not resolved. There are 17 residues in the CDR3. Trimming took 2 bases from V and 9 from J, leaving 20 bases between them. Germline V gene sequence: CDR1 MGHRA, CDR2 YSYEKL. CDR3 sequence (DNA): TGCGCCAGCAGCCAAAACCAAGCCCTGATGGTTGGTTCACCCCTCCACTTT. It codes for CASSQNQALMVGSPLHF.

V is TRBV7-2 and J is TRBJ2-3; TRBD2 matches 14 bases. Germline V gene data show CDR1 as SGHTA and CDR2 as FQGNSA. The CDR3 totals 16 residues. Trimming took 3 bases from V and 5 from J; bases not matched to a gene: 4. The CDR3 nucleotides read TGTGCCAGCAGCTTCCCCGGGACTAGCGGGGGAGATACGCAGTATTTT. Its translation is CASSFPGTSGGDTQYF.

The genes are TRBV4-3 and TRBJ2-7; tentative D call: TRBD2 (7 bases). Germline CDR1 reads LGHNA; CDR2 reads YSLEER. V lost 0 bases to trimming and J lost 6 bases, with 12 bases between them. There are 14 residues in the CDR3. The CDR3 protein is CASSQEGGAGEQYF. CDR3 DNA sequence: TGCGCCAGCAGCCAAGAAGGGGGGGCGGGCGAGCAGTACTTC.

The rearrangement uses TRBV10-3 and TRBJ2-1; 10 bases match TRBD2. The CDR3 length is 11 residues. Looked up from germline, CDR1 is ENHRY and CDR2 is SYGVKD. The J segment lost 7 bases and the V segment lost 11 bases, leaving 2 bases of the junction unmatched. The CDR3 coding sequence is TGTGCCGCTAGCGGGAGTAATGAGCAGTTCTTC. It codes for CAASGSNEQFF.

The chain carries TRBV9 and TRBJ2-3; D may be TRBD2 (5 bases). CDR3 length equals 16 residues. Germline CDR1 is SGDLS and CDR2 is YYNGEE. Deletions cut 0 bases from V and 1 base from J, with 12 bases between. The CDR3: CASSVAAGLGTDTQYF. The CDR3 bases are TGTGCCAGCAGCGTAGCCGCGGGTCTCGGCACAGATACGCAGTATTTT.